This T cell receptor beta chain was sequenced for a study of OX40 agonist ivuxolimab in advanced cancers. Whole-study context: Ivuxolimab, an antibody acting as an agonist of OX40 (CD134), was used to treat patients.

The assay was immunoSEQ multiplex PCR, and TCRdb's table has in-frame clones only and misses some. The sample lists tens of thousands of clones, approximately 88% occurring once. The sample was CD4+ or CD8+ T cells sorted from blood, taken in a trial of the OX40 agonist ivuxolimab. This clonotype was obtained from an adult with an advanced solid tumor such as melanoma, head and neck, liver or kidney cancer.

CDR3 region: CASSHPQGSDTEAFF. CDR3 in DNA: TGCGCCAGCAGCCACCCACAGGGATCGGACACTGAAGCTTTCTTT. The chain joins TRBV4-1 to TRBJ1-1; TRBD1 might be the D (6 bases). Trimming took off 3 bases at V and 3 bases at J, with 14 bases between the two ends. From germline, CDR1 is MGHRA and CDR2 YSYEKL. The CDR3 runs 15 residues.